Each of the 30 T cell receptor beta chains below was sequenced from the same sample in a study of shared clonotypes between healthy human individuals. Only CD45RO-negative cells positively selected for CCR7 counted as naive CD8 cells, so terminally differentiated effector memory CD45RA+ cells were excluded. This table comes from immunoSEQ multiplex PCR, and its TCRdb copy is limited to in-frame clones, with some not included. The sample has 550,000 to 750,000 clones, about 91% seen once. Specimen: naive CD8+ T cells sorted from blood. These receptors were taken from a man aged 25 to 45 in good health.

As to this clone: The identical CDR3 is also encoded by other nucleotide sequences in the sample. The CDR3 DNA is TGTGCCAGCAGCTTAGCAGGGGGCTCCTACGAGCAGTACTTC. Translation: CASSLAGGSYEQYF. The gene calls are TRBV7-2 and TRBJ2-7; D possibly corresponds to TRBD1 (6 bases). Per the germline V gene, CDR1 is SGHTA and CDR2 is FQGNSA. The germline V and J ends were trimmed by 0 bases and 0 bases, with 6 bases remaining between them. This CDR3 contains 14 residues.

This clone was picked up one time. This chain uses TRBV27 with TRBJ2-1; D is uncertain. The CDR3 has 14 residues. Trimming removed 1 base at V and 8 bases at J, with 12 bases between. Per germline, CDR1 MNHEY and CDR2 SMNVEV (reference sequence). In DNA, the CDR3 is TGTGCCAGCAGTTTATTGGCTCTCCCTGATGAGCAGTTCTTC. Translated, it gives CASSLLALPDEQFF.

In this sample, this clone turned up once. The CDR3 reads CASSDDRGAGELFF. The CDR3 bases are TGTGCCAGCAGCGACGACAGGGGGGCCGGGGAGCTGTTTTTT. The chain uses TRBV11-3 and TRBJ2-2; 9 nucleotides align to TRBD1. Losses at the gene ends were 5 bases for V and 6 bases for J; bases not matched to a gene: 4. This CDR3 has 14 residues. The germline gives CDR1 SGHNT, CDR2 YENEEA.

CDR3 amino acids: CASSKDRGDTEAFF. CDR3 bases: TGTGCCAGCAGCAAAGACAGGGGTGACACTGAAGCTTTCTTT. This sequence joins TRBV21-1 and TRBJ1-1; TRBD1 was called by the table and not checked on the DNA. TRBV21-1 is classified as a pseudogene. The CDR3 sequence is 14 residues long.

The chain combines TRBV21-1 with TRBJ2-7; TRBD1, the table's D call, was not compared with the DNA. TRBV21-1 constitutes a pseudogene. The CDR3 totals 13 residues. The CDR3 DNA reads TGTGCCAGGCCGAAGGCAGGGGGTCCCGAGCAGTACTTC. Its translation is CARPKAGGPEQYF.

The J gene is TRBJ2-7, the V gene TRBV5-5; TRBD1 might be the D (5 bases). Germline CDR1 reads SGHKS; CDR2 reads YYEKEE (reference sequence). The CDR3 covers 12 residues. V was cut by 4 bases and J by 3 bases, with 8 bases left in between. The CDR3 region has the DNA TGTGCCAGCAGCCCCGACAGCTACGAGCAGTACTTC. Its protein product is CASSPDSYEQYF.

The chain joins TRBV7-8 to TRBJ1-4, with 9 bases aligning to TRBD1. Germline V CDR1 and CDR2: SGHVS, FQNEAQ. This CDR3 contains 14 residues. V lost 5 bases, J lost 6 bases, and 4 bases stayed unmatched. The CDR3 sequence: CASSGTGIYEKLFF. CDR3 DNA: TGTGCCAGCAGCGGGACAGGGATTTATGAAAAACTGTTTTTT.

Comment on this clone: Other DNA sequences in the same sample also yield this CDR3. This chain connects TRBV11-2 to TRBJ2-1; the match to TRBD2 covers 12 bases. Germline loops: CDR1 SGHAT, CDR2 FQNNGV. With V trimmed by 5 bases and J by 6 bases, 5 bases remained unmatched. The CDR3 is made up of 15 amino acids. The CDR3 DNA sequence: TGTGCCAGCAGCCCGGGGACTAGCGGGTCCAATGAGCAGTTCTTC. It translates to CASSPGTSGSNEQFF.

The genes are TRBV7-8 and TRBJ2-3; TRBD2 matches at 13 bases. CDR1 and CDR2 (germline): SGHVS, FQNEAQ. The V segment lost 3 bases and the J segment 3 bases; nucleotides outside the gene matches: 3. This CDR3 is built from 16 residues. The CDR3 reads CASSFGTSGITDTQYF. The CDR3 DNA sequence: TGTGCCAGCAGCTTCGGGACTAGCGGGATAACAGATACGCAGTATTTT.

The genes are TRBV27 and TRBJ2-5, with D maybe TRBD1 (5 bases). CDR1 and CDR2 (germline): MNHEY, SMNVEV (reference sequence). The V end was cut by 2 bases, the J end by 4 bases, with 8 bases between. The CDR3 has 13 amino acids. The CDR3 sequence: CASSLDQGETQYF. CDR3 nucleotides: TGTGCCAGCAGTTTAGATCAGGGAGAGACCCAGTACTTC.

The chain combines TRBV11-3 with TRBJ2-1; 14 bases are a match to TRBD2. With 5 bases clipped from V and 0 bases from J, the junction kept 3 bases outside the gene matches. The CDR3 length is 17 residues. CDR1 SGHNT and CDR2 YENEEA come from the germline V gene. The chain's CDR3 is CASSKGTSGSSYNEQFF. CDR3 bases: TGTGCCAGCAGCAAGGGGACTAGCGGGAGCTCCTACAATGAGCAGTTCTTC.

The count of this clone is one. The chain recombines TRBV5-1 with TRBJ2-5, with 8 bases that match TRBD2. The CDR3 contains 14 residues. Germline-derived CDR1 and CDR2 are SGHRS and YFSETQ. The junction had 5 bases not matched to a gene; V was cut back by 7 bases and J by 0 bases. The CDR3 spells CASLDGRDQETQYF. CDR3 DNA: TGCGCCAGCCTCGACGGGAGGGACCAAGAGACCCAGTACTTC.

The chain is built from TRBV5-1 and TRBJ2-7; 8 bases agree with TRBD2. The CDR3 is 15 residues long. The V segment lost 0 bases and the J segment 5 bases; nucleotides outside the gene matches: 7. Germline CDR1 and CDR2: SGHRS and YFSETQ. In nucleotides, the CDR3 is TGCGCCAGCAGCTTGGCCGAGCGGGGGCGGGACGAGCAGTACTTC. Translation gives CASSLAERGRDEQYF.

The V and J genes are TRBV7-9 and TRBJ2-7, with TRBD2 as a possible D gene (6 bases). CDR3 size: 11 residues. V lost 7 bases, J lost 6 bases, and 10 bases lay in between. Germline V gene sequence: CDR1 SEHNR, CDR2 FQNEAQ (reference sequence). In nucleotides, the CDR3 is TGTGCCAGCACCCAGGGAGGCGAGCAGTACTTC. This gives the protein CASTQGGEQYF.

The chain combines TRBV25-1 with TRBJ2-1; 9 bases agree with TRBD2. Germline V CDR1 and CDR2: MGHDK, SYGVNS. The CDR3 has 14 residues. Losses at the gene ends were 8 bases for V and 9 bases for J; bases not matched to a gene: 11. The chain's CDR3 is CASDEGLAKGEQFF. The DNA of the CDR3 is TGTGCCAGCGATGAAGGACTAGCGAAAGGTGAGCAGTTCTTC.

The chain links TRBV6-1 to TRBJ2-7, with D hard to call. Trimming pared 9 bases from V and 4 bases from J, leaving 7 bases between. The CDR3 is 10 residues long. The germline CDR1 and CDR2 sequences are MNHNS and SASEGT. The CDR3 DNA follows: TGTGCCAGTGCCGAGTACGAGCAGTACTTC. Its protein product is CASAEYEQYF.

This chain connects TRBV2 to TRBJ2-7, with D maybe TRBD1 (6 bases). Germline CDR1 is SNHLY and CDR2 is FYNNEI. This CDR3 spans 13 amino acids. V shed 5 bases and J shed 3 bases, with 11 bases lying between them. The DNA of the CDR3 is TGTGCCAGCAGTAAACAGGACAGCTACGAGCAGTACTTC. Its protein product is CASSKQDSYEQYF.

The V and J genes are TRBV7-9 and TRBJ1-2; possible D gene TRBD1, 5 bases. Trimming left V 1 base short and J 3 bases short, with 12 bases between. Germline CDR1 SEHNR, CDR2 FQNEAQ (reference sequence). The CDR3 runs 15 residues. The CDR3 sequence is CASSLGSGRDYGYTF. The CDR3 DNA follows: TGTGCCAGCAGCTTAGGGTCAGGGCGGGACTATGGCTACACCTTC.

The rearrangement uses TRBV30 and TRBJ1-1, with a tentative D call TRBD1 (5 bases). The ends were cut back, 1 base at V and 3 bases at J, with 15 bases in the middle. CDR1 is GTSNPN, CDR2 SVGIG, per germline (reference sequence). The CDR3 sequence is 15 residues long. CDR3 sequence: CAWSDLGVVDTEAFF. The DNA of the CDR3 is TGTGCCTGGAGTGACCTGGGGGTTGTGGACACTGAAGCTTTCTTT.

This clone was counted a single time. This chain uses TRBV4-1 with TRBJ1-3, with unresolved D. V lost 0 bases and J lost 0, with 6 bases in between. Germline loops: CDR1 MGHRA, CDR2 YSYEKL. CDR3 length equals 15 residues. Here the CDR3 reads CASSQDWTSGNTIYF. In DNA form, the CDR3 reads TGCGCCAGCAGCCAAGACTGGACCTCTGGAAACACCATATATTTT.

The chain combines TRBV5-6 with TRBJ2-5; D is uncertain. V gave up 6 bases and J gave up 0 bases, with 24 bases separating them. This CDR3 is 18 amino acids long. From germline, CDR1 is SGHDT and CDR2 YYEEEE. In DNA, the CDR3 is TGTGCCAGCACCCCAAGGGCCTTAGGGATTCTTCACCAAGAGACCCAGTACTTC. Encoded protein: CASTPRALGILHQETQYF.

V and J are TRBV4-1 and TRBJ2-2, with TRBD2 identical over 7 bases. Germline values: CDR1 MGHRA, CDR2 YSYEKL. This CDR3 has 12 residues. The junction had 2 bases not matched to a gene; V was cut back by 7 bases and J by 6 bases. CDR3 nucleotide sequence: TGCGCCAGCACGGGGGGTTCCGGGGAGCTGTTTTTT. Protein product: CASTGGSGELFF.

The rearrangement links TRBV29-1 to TRBJ2-7; no reliable D call. The germline V and J ends were trimmed by 4 bases and 5 bases, with 15 bases remaining between them. The CDR3 runs 13 residues. The V gene's germline CDR1 is SQVTM and CDR2 ANQGSEA. CDR3 sequence: CSVGAQNSNEQYF. The CDR3 nucleotides are TGCAGCGTTGGGGCACAGAACAGCAACGAGCAGTACTTC.

The chain carries TRBV7-2 and TRBJ1-3; D is undetermined. This CDR3 region has 13 residues. Per the germline V gene, CDR1 is SGHTA and CDR2 is FQGNSA. The V and J ends lost 6 bases and 5 bases respectively, with 11 bases between them. CDR3 in amino acids: CASRPDLRNTIYF. The CDR3 DNA is TGTGCCAGCAGGCCCGACCTTCGAAACACCATATATTTT.

V and J are TRBV19 and TRBJ2-1; a weak D match, TRBD2 (6 bases). Trimming removed 4 bases at V and 7 bases at J, with 14 bases between. CDR3 length: 14 residues. The V gene's germline CDR1 is LNHDA and CDR2 SQIVND (reference sequence). The CDR3 loop is CASSTDLRGNEQFF. The CDR3 coding sequence is TGTGCCAGTAGTACCGATCTACGGGGGAATGAGCAGTTCTTC.

The chain employs TRBV11-2 and TRBJ2-4; TRBD1 is a possible D gene (6 bases). The germline gives CDR1 SGHAT, CDR2 FQNNGV. V lost 2 bases, J lost 0 bases, and 17 bases lay in between. This CDR3 is 18 amino acids long. The CDR3 protein is CASSLIGGRSEAKNIQYF. The CDR3 DNA is TGTGCCAGCAGCTTAATAGGGGGTCGTAGCGAAGCCAAAAACATTCAGTACTTC.

As regards this clone: The identical CDR3 is also encoded by other nucleotide sequences in the sample. V usage is TRBV28 and J usage is TRBJ2-1; 9 bases line up with TRBD2. The V segment lost 6 bases and the J segment 0 bases; nucleotides outside the gene matches: 3. This CDR3 region has 15 residues. The germline CDR1 and CDR2 sequences are MDHEN and SYDVKM. The CDR3 region has the DNA TGTGCCAGCAGCCTTAGCGGGAGCTCCTACAATGAGCAGTTCTTC. Translated, it gives CASSLSGSSYNEQFF. The whole variable domain, remainder taken from reference TRBV28 and TRBJ2-1, is DVKVTQSSRYLVKRTGEKVFLECVQDMDHENMFWYRQDPGLGLRLIYFSYDVKMKEKGDIPEGYSVSREKKERFSLILESASTNQTSMYLCASSLSGSSYNEQFFGPGTRLTVL.

The rearrangement joins TRBV27 to TRBJ1-1; 9 bases fit TRBD1. CDR1 MNHEY and CDR2 SMNVEV come from the germline V gene (reference sequence). This CDR3 contains 20 residues. J gave up 4 bases and V 4 bases, and 22 bases lay outside the gene matches. CDR3 region: CASSSPTNRDRVFDPTEAFF. For the CDR3, the DNA is TGTGCCAGCAGTTCTCCAACTAACCGGGACAGGGTGTTTGACCCCACTGAAGCTTTCTTT.

The genes are TRBV6-1 and TRBJ2-7; TRBD1 aligns across 7 bases. Germline CDR1 MNHNS, CDR2 SASEGT. The trim removed 5 bases at V and 3 bases at J, leaving 7 bases unmatched. This CDR3 comprises 14 residues. DNA of the CDR3: TGTGCCAGCAGTCCCCGCCGGGACAGCTACGAGCAGTACTTC. Translated: CASSPRRDSYEQYF.

Here the CDR3 DNA reads TGTGCCAGTGGACTAGCGGGAGGGAAAAGCTCCTACAATGAGCAGTTCTTC. This gives the protein CASGLAGGKSSYNEQFF. The rearrangement links TRBV27 to TRBJ2-1; TRBD2 aligns across 15 bases. V was pared by 9 bases and J by 0 bases, with 6 bases of the junction left unmatched. CDR3 length: 17 residues. The V gene's germline CDR1 is MNHEY and CDR2 SMNVEV (reference sequence).